The 27 T cell receptor beta chains presented below share a single source sample, sequenced in a study of T-cell reconstitution after alpha-beta-depleted transplantation in children. The library targeted TCRbeta and was prepared with unique molecular identifiers. TCRdb recomputed calls from the PCR reads with MiXCR, one row per CDR3 protein. The top ten clones hold about 2.2% of a sample with fewer than 700,000 distinct CDR3 sequences, approximately 12% of them seen once. Sequenced here: PBMCs, mostly from graft donor cells, sampled 360 days after TCRalphabeta/CD19-depleted stem cell transplant. The receptors stem from a male patient aged 10 to 17 who had a stem cell transplant for acute myeloid leukemia, so the T cells may come from the graft donor.

The table lists this clonotype with many counts. The chain combines TRBV29-1 with TRBJ2-5; a possible D gene is TRBD1 (5 bases). Germline V gene sequence: CDR1 SQVTM, CDR2 ANQGSEA. V shed 3 bases and J shed 4 bases, with 15 bases lying between them. The CDR3 is 14 residues long. CDR3 sequence reads: CSVDPRGWGETQYF. As DNA, the CDR3 is TGCAGCGTTGATCCAAGGGGTTGGGGAGAGACCCAGTACTTC.

This clonotype has a count of ten or more. The chain uses TRBV4-3 and TRBJ2-5; 10 bases fit TRBD2. The germline gives CDR1 LGHNA, CDR2 YSLEER. This CDR3 comprises 15 residues. V shed 4 bases, J shed 5 bases, and the junction held 7 bases outside the gene matches. In nucleotides, the CDR3 is TGCGCCAGCAGCCTTGCTGGAGCGGGAGGGGAGACCCAGTACTTC. This gives the protein CASSLAGAGGETQYF.

This clonotype was counted between two and nine times. The gene calls are TRBV21-1 and TRBJ2-5. TRBV21-1 is classified as a pseudogene. The CDR3 spans 16 residues. The CDR3 DNA reads as TGTGCCAGCAGCGAAGACCTAAGAGGGAACCAAGAGACCCAGTACTTC. Translation: CASSEDLRGNQETQYF.

This clonotype was detected a few times. The chain couples TRBV9 to TRBJ2-3; 7 bases are shared with TRBD2. The germline V gene has CDR1 SGDLS and CDR2 YYNGEE. The CDR3 spans 14 residues. The ends lost 4 bases at V and 2 bases at J; junction bases unmatched: 4. CDR3 bases: TGTGCCAGCAGCTCAGCGGGGCACACAGATACGCAGTATTTT. Amino acids: CASSSAGHTDTQYF.

The V call is TRBV18, the J call TRBJ2-1; 11 positions match TRBD1. This CDR3 region has 16 residues. Trimming at V came to 2 bases and at J to 3 bases, leaving 3 bases not matched to a gene. Germline V gene lookup returns CDR1 KGHSH and CDR2 LQKENI. The DNA of the CDR3 is TGTGCCAGCTCACCATGGACAGGGGGCCTCTACAATGAGCAGTTCTTC. This gives the protein CASSPWTGGLYNEQFF.

The rearrangement uses TRBV4-2 and TRBJ1-1; D is unresolved. This CDR3 region has 13 residues. V was trimmed by 11 bases and J by 4 bases, leaving 17 bases between them. Per the germline V gene, CDR1 is LGHNA and CDR2 is YNFKEQ. CDR3 nucleotide sequence: TGTGCCGCCCGGCCGTGGGGAGGCACTGAAGCTTTCTTT. Translated: CAARPWGGTEAFF.

Only a few counts were recorded for this clonotype. The rearrangement uses TRBV6-5 and TRBJ2-7; no clear D gene. V was pared by 0 bases and J by 7 bases, with 4 bases between. The germline V gene encodes CDR1 MNHEY and CDR2 SVGAGI. This CDR3 contains 11 residues. The CDR3 DNA follows: TGTGCCAGCAGTTACTCGAGGGAGCAGTACTTC. Encoded protein: CASSYSREQYF.

There are many counts of this clonotype. This sequence joins TRBV20-1 and TRBJ2-1; a possible D gene is TRBD1 (5 bases). The CDR3 extends over 12 amino acids. Between the trimmed V and J ends, which lost 7 bases and 5 bases, there was a span of 12 bases. Germline CDR1 DFQATT, CDR2 SNEGSKA (reference sequence). Here the CDR3 reads CSVRGPHNEQFF. DNA of the CDR3: TGCAGTGTTAGGGGCCCGCACAATGAGCAGTTCTTC.

This clonotype was observed a handful of times. The rearrangement joins TRBV10-3 to TRBJ2-1; a possible D gene is TRBD1 (6 bases). The V end was cut by 4 bases, the J end by 0 bases, with 10 bases between. Germline V gene lookup returns CDR1 ENHRY and CDR2 SYGVKD. The CDR3 is 15 residues long. DNA for the CDR3: TGTGCCATCAGTGGGACAGCGGTCTCCTACAATGAGCAGTTCTTC. Translating gives CAISGTAVSYNEQFF.

V is TRBV6-1 and J is TRBJ2-7; D ambiguous. With 6 bases removed from V and 3 bases from J, the gap between germline ends came to 12 bases. Germline CDR1 and CDR2: MNHNS and SASEGT. The CDR3 totals 13 residues. The chain's CDR3 is CASRESVFYEQYF. The CDR3 nucleotides are TGTGCCAGCAGGGAAAGCGTATTCTACGAGCAGTACTTC.

This sequence joins TRBV15 and TRBJ2-7; 9 nucleotides line up with TRBD2. Trimming at V came to 8 bases and at J to 0 bases, leaving 14 bases not matched to a gene. The CDR3 runs to 17 residues. Germline V gives CDR1 LNHNV, CDR2 YYDKDF (reference sequence). The CDR3 loop is CATSEGAGGPSSYEQYF. CDR3 nucleotides: TGTGCCACCTCAGAAGGAGCGGGAGGACCGAGCTCCTACGAGCAGTACTTC.

This clonotype was recorded only once. The junction does not match germline at one end; this may be a read error. The chain uses TRBV6-2 or TRBV6-3 and TRBJ1-5, with unresolved D. CDR3 length: 15 residues. Per germline, CDR1 MNHEY and CDR2 SVGEGT. The CDR3 here is CASSITQDSNQPRHF. The CDR3 DNA is TGTGCCAGCAGCATAACTCAGGATAGCAATCAGCCCCGGCATTTT.

This clonotype was seen ten or more times. The chain combines TRBV5-1 with TRBJ2-3; possible D gene TRBD2, 6 bases. Trimming stripped 0 bases from V and 5 bases from J, with 16 bases between. The length of the CDR3 is 16 residues. CDR1 is SGHRS and CDR2 is YFSETQ in the germline V gene. CDR3 sequence: CASSLGGLGGRDTQYF. The CDR3 bases are TGCGCCAGCAGCTTGGGCGGTTTGGGGGGAAGAGATACGCAGTATTTT.

This chain uses TRBV28 with TRBJ2-7, with unresolved D. V was cut by 7 bases and J by 0 bases, with 7 bases left in between. Germline V lookup: CDR1 MDHEN, CDR2 SYDVKM. The CDR3 runs to 12 residues. CDR3 protein: CASNVGSYEQYF. For the CDR3, the DNA is TGTGCCAGCAATGTCGGCTCCTACGAGCAGTACTTC.

V gene TRBV5-1 combines with J gene TRBJ2-2; D call uncertain. CDR1 is SGHRS, CDR2 YFSETQ, per germline. V was clipped by 0 bases and J by 7 bases, with 19 bases between them. This CDR3 has 17 amino acids. CDR3 nucleotide sequence: TGCGCCAGCAGCTTGGGTCTCGGTTTACGTTTCGGCGGGGAGCTGTTTTTT. Protein product: CASSLGLGLRFGGELFF.

There are a few counts of this clonotype. The chain is built from TRBV12-3 or TRBV12-4 and TRBJ2-2; D remains unclear. This CDR3 contains 14 residues. The ends were cut back, 5 bases at V and 0 bases at J, with 7 bases in the middle. DNA for the CDR3: TGTGCCAGCAGTCCTTCATCGAACACCGGGGAGCTGTTTTTT. Translation gives CASSPSSNTGELFF.

The chain's CDR3 is CATKREYHEQYF. The CDR3, as DNA: TGTGCCACCAAGCGGGAGTATCACGAGCAGTACTTC. The J gene is TRBJ2-7, the V gene TRBV28; 8 nucleotides agree with TRBD2. The CDR3 contains 12 residues. CDR1 is MDHEN, CDR2 SYDVKM, per germline. The V segment lost 10 bases and the J segment 5 bases; nucleotides outside the gene matches: 7. Based on the CDR3 plus reference TRBV28 and TRBJ2-7, the full variable domain is DVKVTQSSRYLVKRTGEKVFLECVQDMDHENMFWYRQDPGLGLRLIYFSYDVKMKEKGDIPEGYSVSREKKERFSLILESASTNQTSMYLCATKREYHEQYFGPGTRLTVT.

This clonotype has a count of ten or more. The V and J genes are TRBV6-5 and TRBJ2-5; D may be TRBD1 (6 bases). This CDR3 region has 15 residues. With 4 bases removed from V and 3 bases from J, the gap between germline ends came to 15 bases. CDR1 and CDR2 (germline): MNHEY, SVGAGI. CDR3 coding DNA: TGTGCCAGCAGTTGGTCCGGGACACCGAAAGAGACCCAGTACTTC. This encodes CASSWSGTPKETQYF.

The chain carries TRBV6-2 or TRBV6-3 and TRBJ2-7; 8 bases match TRBD2. Trimming at V came to 7 bases and at J to 0 bases, leaving 8 bases not matched to a gene. CDR1 MNHEY and CDR2 SVGEGT come from the germline V gene. The CDR3 consists of 15 residues. As DNA, the CDR3 is TGTGCCAGCATCTTAAGCGGGAGCCCCTCCTACGAGCAGTACTTC. This sequence encodes CASILSGSPSYEQYF.

This rearrangement joins TRBV20-1 to TRBJ2-1; 11 bases line up with TRBD1. J was trimmed by 7 bases and V by 3 bases; bases with no gene match: 8. The CDR3 covers 15 residues. In germline, CDR1 is DFQATT, CDR2 SNEGSKA (reference sequence). DNA for the CDR3: TGCAGTGCTAGCCGGGGGACAGGGGGTCGAAATGAGCAGTTCTTC. Residues: CSASRGTGGRNEQFF.

The rearrangement links TRBV20-1 to TRBJ1-5; D gene unclear. CDR1 and CDR2 (germline): DFQATT, SNEGSKA (reference sequence). Trimming shortened V by 4 bases and J by 3 bases, and 7 bases separated the two germline ends. This CDR3 has 12 amino acids. CDR3 nucleotide sequence: TGCAGTGCTAACAGTCACAATCAGCCCCAGCATTTT. It is translated as CSANSHNQPQHF.

This clonotype showed up just a few times. The J gene is TRBJ2-7, the V gene TRBV6-2 or TRBV6-3; D not certain. The CDR3 extends over 14 amino acids. V lost 2 bases to trimming and J lost 5 bases, with 13 bases between them. Germline CDR1 and CDR2: MNHEY and SVGEGT. Written as DNA, the CDR3 is TGTGCCAGCAGTTACGGGCTCCTACCCCACGAGCAGTACTTC. Residues: CASSYGLLPHEQYF.

This chain links TRBV20-1 with TRBJ2-5; D might be TRBD1 or TRBD2, each matching 5 bases. Germline CDR1 DFQATT, CDR2 SNEGSKA (reference sequence). The V and J ends lost 6 bases and 6 bases respectively, with 17 bases between them. The CDR3 extends over 13 amino acids. CDR3 region: CSAFRDGQKTQYF. The CDR3 nucleotides are TGCAGTGCCTTCCGGGACGGCCAGAAGACCCAGTACTTC.

The chain joins TRBV10-3 to TRBJ2-1; no definite D call. Germline V lookup: CDR1 ENHRY, CDR2 SYGVKD. The V end lost 8 bases, the J end lost 5 bases, and 13 bases lay between the germline ends. The CDR3 is 13 residues long. This chain's CDR3 is CAIEGLGDNEQFF. The CDR3, as DNA: TGTGCCATCGAAGGCCTTGGTGACAATGAGCAGTTCTTC.

The chain is built from TRBV7-2 and TRBJ1-4, with unresolved D. Per germline, CDR1 SGHTA and CDR2 FQGNSA. The CDR3 runs 14 residues. V lost 6 bases and J lost 0, with 8 bases in between. The CDR3 reads CASRPGTTNEKLFF. CDR3 coding DNA: TGTGCCAGCAGACCCGGGACAACTAATGAAAAACTGTTTTTT.

The genes are TRBV29-1 and TRBJ1-3; D is unclear. V shed 1 base and J shed 2 bases, with 6 bases lying between them. There are 13 residues in the CDR3. From germline, CDR1 is SQVTM and CDR2 ANQGSEA. The CDR3 DNA reads as TGCAGCGTTGAAGTTCGGCCTGGAAACACCATATATTTT. It yields the protein CSVEVRPGNTIYF.

V usage is TRBV9 and J usage is TRBJ2-7; 7 nucleotides line up with TRBD1. The CDR3 contains 14 residues. Germline V CDR1 and CDR2: SGDLS, YYNGEE. V lost 4 bases, J lost 2 bases, and 6 bases stayed unmatched. The CDR3 bases are TGTGCCAGCAGCAGGGGGACAGATACCTACGAGCAGTACTTC. It encodes CASSRGTDTYEQYF.